The 7 T cell receptor beta chains listed next were all sequenced from one sample in a study of identical twins. MiXCR was run by TCRdb on the 5' RACE reads, yielding one entry per CDR3 protein. The sample holds over 550,000 distinct CDR3 sequences, roughly 6.6% seen once. The sample was also reused in another study, on yellow fever vaccine responses in identical twins.

Material for sequencing was PBMCs. The receptors derive from a woman between 18 and 29 years old in good health.

This clonotype has only a few counts. The rearrangement uses TRBV20-1 and TRBJ1-4; D not certain. The CDR3 covers 13 residues. V was clipped by 3 bases and J by 4 bases, with 9 bases between them. Germline V CDR1 and CDR2: DFQATT, SNEGSKA (reference sequence). The chain's CDR3 is CSASGHGNEKLFF. For the CDR3, the DNA is TGCAGTGCTAGCGGGCACGGTAATGAAAAACTGTTTTTT.

This clonotype was detected ten times or more. The chain couples TRBV12-3 or TRBV12-4 to TRBJ2-1, with 13 positions matching TRBD2. The trim removed 3 bases at V and 7 bases at J, leaving 6 bases unmatched. The CDR3 sequence is 16 residues long. CDR3 amino acids: CASSFGGLAGVNEQFF. In DNA, the CDR3 is TGTGCCAGCAGTTTTGGTGGACTAGCGGGAGTTAATGAGCAGTTCTTC.

This clonotype showed up many times. The genes are TRBV5-4 and TRBJ1-1; D gene unclear. The V and J ends lost 0 bases and 2 bases respectively, with 23 bases between them. CDR3 size: 19 residues. Germline CDR1 reads SGHNT; CDR2 reads YYREEE (reference sequence). The CDR3 spells CASSLGSESRHSKNTEAFF. CDR3 in DNA: TGTGCCAGCAGCTTGGGATCGGAGAGCAGACATAGCAAAAACACTGAAGCTTTCTTT.

The V gene is TRBV5-1, the J gene TRBJ2-3; D is perhaps TRBD1 (6 bases). This CDR3 is built from 17 residues. The V gene lost 3 bases and the J gene lost 2 bases, with 19 bases spanning the gap. Germline loops: CDR1 SGHRS, CDR2 YFSETQ. The CDR3 loop reads CASSSDSRVPSTDTQYF. Here the CDR3 DNA reads TGCGCCAGCAGCTCGGACAGCCGTGTCCCTTCCACAGATACGCAGTATTTT.

In its sample, this clonotype was seen many times. This rearrangement joins TRBV7-9 to TRBJ1-1; a possible D gene is TRBD1 (5 bases). The CDR3 has 13 residues. Germline V gene sequence: CDR1 SEHNR, CDR2 FQNEAQ (reference sequence). V shed 6 bases and J shed 3 bases, with 11 bases lying between them. The DNA of the CDR3 is TGTGCCAGCAGTGAGACGGGGGACACTGAAGCTTTCTTT. The encoded protein is CASSETGDTEAFF.

J is TRBJ2-5 and V is TRBV18; TRBD2 might be the D (6 bases). V lost 3 bases and J lost 1, with 9 bases in between. CDR3 length: 14 amino acids. Germline loops: CDR1 KGHSH, CDR2 LQKENI. CDR3 protein: CASSPMGGQETQYF. The CDR3 DNA follows: TGTGCCAGCTCACCTATGGGAGGCCAAGAGACCCAGTACTTC.

The V and J genes are TRBV7-8 and TRBJ1-5; TRBD1 matches 11 bases. V trimming: 5 bases; J trimming: 1 base; junction bases outside the gene matches: 10. The CDR3 totals 18 residues. Germline-derived CDR1 and CDR2 are SGHVS and FQNEAQ. CDR3 protein: CASSRGTGGPLSNQPQHF. CDR3 coding DNA: TGTGCCAGCAGCCGGGGGACAGGGGGGCCGCTGAGCAATCAGCCCCAGCATTTT.